The 3 T cell receptor beta chains listed next were all sequenced from one sample in a study of Ad26.COV2.S vaccination and SARS-CoV-2 variants. This table comes from immunoSEQ multiplex PCR, and its TCRdb copy is limited to in-frame clones, with some not included. The sample shows 200,000 to 300,000 clones, approximately 90% of them seen only once. Sample treatment: about 20 received Ad26.COV2.S at low or high dose, single or two shots; 5 received placebo; per-sample allocation not given. Repertoires come from day 63 after the first vaccine or placebo injection. Sequencing used peripheral blood, obtained in a trial of Ad26.COV2.S vaccine versus placebo. These receptors were collected from a person between 18 and 65 years old who received the Ad26.COV2.S COVID-19 vaccine or a placebo.

The J gene is TRBJ2-3, the V gene TRBV6-2 or TRBV6-3; D might be TRBD2 (6 bases). The CDR3 has 14 amino acids. V lost 2 bases to trimming and J lost 4 bases, with 10 bases between them. The germline gives CDR1 MNHEY, CDR2 SVGEGT. CDR3 loop: CASSYHPGADTQYF. CDR3 in DNA: TGTGCCAGCAGTTACCATCCGGGGGCAGATACGCAGTATTTT.

The rearrangement joins TRBV10-3 to TRBJ2-1; possibly TRBD1 or TRBD2 for D (5 bases each). The CDR3 contains 14 residues. V gave up 10 bases and J gave up 5 bases, with 18 bases separating them. Germline V CDR1 and CDR2: ENHRY, SYGVKD. CDR3 amino acids: CATVRGRGDNEQFF. The DNA of the CDR3 is TGTGCCACTGTTCGGGGCCGAGGGGACAATGAGCAGTTCTTC.

CDR3 amino acids: CASSYRGKHTDTQYF. The CDR3 DNA is TGTGCCAGCAGTTATAGAGGGAAGCACACAGATACGCAGTATTTT. The J gene is TRBJ2-3, the V gene TRBV6-5; TRBD2 might be the D (5 bases). Trimming removed 3 bases at V and 2 bases at J, with 12 bases between. The CDR3 sequence is 15 residues long. CDR1 and CDR2 from the germline V gene are MNHEY and SVGAGI.